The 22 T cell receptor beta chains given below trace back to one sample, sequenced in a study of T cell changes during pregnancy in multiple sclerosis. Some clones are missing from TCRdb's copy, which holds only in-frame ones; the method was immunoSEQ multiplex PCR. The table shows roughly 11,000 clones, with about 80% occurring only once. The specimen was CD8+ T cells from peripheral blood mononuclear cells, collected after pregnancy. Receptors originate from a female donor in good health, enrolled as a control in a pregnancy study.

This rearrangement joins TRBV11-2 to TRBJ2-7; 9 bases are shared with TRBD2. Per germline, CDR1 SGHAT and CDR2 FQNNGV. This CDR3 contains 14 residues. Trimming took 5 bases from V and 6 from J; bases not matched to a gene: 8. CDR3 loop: CASSIWSSGAEQYF. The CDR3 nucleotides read TGTGCCAGCAGCATATGGTCTAGCGGGGCCGAGCAGTACTTC. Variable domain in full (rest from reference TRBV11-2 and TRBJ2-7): EAGVAQSPRYKIIEKRQSVAFWCNPISGHATLYWYQQILGQGPKLLIQFQNNGVVDDSQLPKDRFSAERLKGVDSTLKIQPAKLEDSAVYLCASSIWSSGAEQYFGPGTRLTVT.

This CDR3 reads CASSDGQGADTQYF. CDR3 sequence (DNA): TGTGCCAGCAGTGACGGACAGGGGGCAGATACGCAGTATTTT. The chain has TRBV6-4 and TRBJ2-3, with 10 nucleotides matching TRBD1. J was trimmed by 4 bases and V by 2 bases; bases with no gene match: 0. Germline values: CDR1 MRHNA, CDR2 SNTAGT. There are 14 residues in the CDR3.

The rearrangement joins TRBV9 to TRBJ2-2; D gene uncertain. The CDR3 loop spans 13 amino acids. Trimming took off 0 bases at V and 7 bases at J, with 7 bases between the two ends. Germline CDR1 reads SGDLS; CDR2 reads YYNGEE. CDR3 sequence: CASSVARVGELFF. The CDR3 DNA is TGTGCCAGCAGCGTAGCCCGGGTCGGGGAGCTGTTTTTT.

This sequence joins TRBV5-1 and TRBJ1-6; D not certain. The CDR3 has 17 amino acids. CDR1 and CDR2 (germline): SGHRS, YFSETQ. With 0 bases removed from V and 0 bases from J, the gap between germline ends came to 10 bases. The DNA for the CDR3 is TGCGCCAGCAGCTTGGAACCATTGAGCTCCTATAATTCACCCCTCCACTTT. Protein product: CASSLEPLSSYNSPLHF.

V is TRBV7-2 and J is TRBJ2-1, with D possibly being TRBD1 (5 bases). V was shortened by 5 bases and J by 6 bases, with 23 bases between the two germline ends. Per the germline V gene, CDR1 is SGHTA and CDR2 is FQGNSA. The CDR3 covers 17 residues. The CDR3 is CASSGIGPGKGFNEQFF. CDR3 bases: TGTGCCAGCAGCGGGATTGGGCCAGGGAAGGGGTTCAATGAGCAGTTCTTC.

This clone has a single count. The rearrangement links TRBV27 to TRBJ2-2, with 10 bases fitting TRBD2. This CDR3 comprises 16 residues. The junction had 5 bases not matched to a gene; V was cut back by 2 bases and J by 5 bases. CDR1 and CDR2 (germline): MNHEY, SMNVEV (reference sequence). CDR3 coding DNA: TGTGCCAGCAGTTTAGAGGGTAGCGGGGGGACCGGGGAGCTGTTTTTT. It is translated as CASSLEGSGGTGELFF.

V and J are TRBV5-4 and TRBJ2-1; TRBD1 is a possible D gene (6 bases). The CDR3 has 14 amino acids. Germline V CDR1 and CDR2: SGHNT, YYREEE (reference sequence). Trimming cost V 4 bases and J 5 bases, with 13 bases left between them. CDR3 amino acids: CASSTGTQNNEQFF. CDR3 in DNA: TGTGCCAGCAGCACCGGGACACAAAACAATGAGCAGTTCTTC.

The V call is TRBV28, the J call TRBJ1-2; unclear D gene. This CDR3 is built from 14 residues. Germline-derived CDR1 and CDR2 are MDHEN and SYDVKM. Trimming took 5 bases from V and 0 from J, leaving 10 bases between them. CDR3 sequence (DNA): TGTGCCAGCAGTCTTCTATCAACTAACTATGGCTACACCTTC. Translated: CASSLLSTNYGYTF.

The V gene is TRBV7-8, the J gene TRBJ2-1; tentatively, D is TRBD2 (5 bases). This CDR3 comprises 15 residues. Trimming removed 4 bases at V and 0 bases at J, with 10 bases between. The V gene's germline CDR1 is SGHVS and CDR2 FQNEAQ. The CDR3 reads CASSSSGLSYNEQFF. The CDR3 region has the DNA TGTGCCAGCAGCTCAAGCGGTCTCTCCTACAATGAGCAGTTCTTC.

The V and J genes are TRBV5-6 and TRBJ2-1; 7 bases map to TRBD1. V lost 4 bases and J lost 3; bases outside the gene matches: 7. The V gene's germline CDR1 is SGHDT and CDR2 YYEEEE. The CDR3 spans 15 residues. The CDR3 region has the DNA TGTGCCAGCAGCGCAGGCGACAGGGTCTACAATGAGCAGTTCTTC. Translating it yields CASSAGDRVYNEQFF.

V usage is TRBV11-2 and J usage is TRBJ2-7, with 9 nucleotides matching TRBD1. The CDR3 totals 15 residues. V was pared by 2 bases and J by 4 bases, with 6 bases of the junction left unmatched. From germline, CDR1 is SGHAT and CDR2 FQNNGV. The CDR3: CASSLTGTGRYEQYF. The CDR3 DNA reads TGTGCCAGCAGCTTAACCGGGACAGGGCGGTACGAGCAGTACTTC.

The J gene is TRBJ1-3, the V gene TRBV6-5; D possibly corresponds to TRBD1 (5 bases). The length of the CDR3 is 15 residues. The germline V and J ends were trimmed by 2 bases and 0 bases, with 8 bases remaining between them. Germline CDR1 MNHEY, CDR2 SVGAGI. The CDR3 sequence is CASSYQGTSGNTIYF. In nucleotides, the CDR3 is TGTGCCAGCAGTTACCAGGGAACCTCTGGAAACACCATATATTTT.

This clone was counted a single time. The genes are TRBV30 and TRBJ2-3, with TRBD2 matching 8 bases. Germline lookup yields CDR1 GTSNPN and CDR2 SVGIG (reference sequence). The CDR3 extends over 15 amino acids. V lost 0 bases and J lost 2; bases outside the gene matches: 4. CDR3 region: CAWSVERGTTDTQYF. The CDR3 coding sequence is TGTGCCTGGAGTGTGGAGCGGGGGACCACAGATACGCAGTATTTT. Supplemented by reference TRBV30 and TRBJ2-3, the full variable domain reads SQTIHQWPATLVQPVGSPLSLECTVEGTSNPNLYWYRQAAGRGLQLLFYSVGIGQISSEVPQNLSASRPQDRQFILSSKKLLLSDSGFYLCAWSVERGTTDTQYFGPGTRLTVL.

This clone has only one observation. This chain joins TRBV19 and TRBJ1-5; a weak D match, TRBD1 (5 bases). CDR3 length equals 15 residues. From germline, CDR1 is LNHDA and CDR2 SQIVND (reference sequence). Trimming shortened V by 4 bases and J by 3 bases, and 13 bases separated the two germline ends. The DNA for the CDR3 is TGTGCCAGTAGTAGGGCCGACAGAATCAATCAGCCCCAGCATTTT. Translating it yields CASSRADRINQPQHF.

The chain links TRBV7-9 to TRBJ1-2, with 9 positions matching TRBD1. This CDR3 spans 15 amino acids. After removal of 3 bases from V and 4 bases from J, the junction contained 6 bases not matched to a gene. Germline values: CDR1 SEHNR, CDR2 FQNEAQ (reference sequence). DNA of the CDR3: TGTGCCAGCAGCTTTTCGGGGACAGGGTTCTATGGCTACACCTTC. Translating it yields CASSFSGTGFYGYTF.

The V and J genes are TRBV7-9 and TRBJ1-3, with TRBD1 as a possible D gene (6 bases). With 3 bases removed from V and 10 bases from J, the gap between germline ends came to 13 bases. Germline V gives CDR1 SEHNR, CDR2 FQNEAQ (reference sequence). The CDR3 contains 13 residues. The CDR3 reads CASSFRKGVTIYF. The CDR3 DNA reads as TGTGCCAGCAGCTTTCGAAAGGGGGTAACCATATATTTT.

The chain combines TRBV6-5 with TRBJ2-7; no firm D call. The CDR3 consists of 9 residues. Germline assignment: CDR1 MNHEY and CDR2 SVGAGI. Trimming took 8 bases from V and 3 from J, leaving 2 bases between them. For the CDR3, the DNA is TGTGCCAGCCTCTACGAGCAGTACTTC. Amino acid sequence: CASLYEQYF.

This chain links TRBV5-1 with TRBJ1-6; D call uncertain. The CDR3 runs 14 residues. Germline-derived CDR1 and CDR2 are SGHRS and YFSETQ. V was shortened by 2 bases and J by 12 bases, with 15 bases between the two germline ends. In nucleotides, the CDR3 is TGCGCCAGCAGCTTCGAGGGAGGGAATGGACCCCTCCACTTT. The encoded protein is CASSFEGGNGPLHF.

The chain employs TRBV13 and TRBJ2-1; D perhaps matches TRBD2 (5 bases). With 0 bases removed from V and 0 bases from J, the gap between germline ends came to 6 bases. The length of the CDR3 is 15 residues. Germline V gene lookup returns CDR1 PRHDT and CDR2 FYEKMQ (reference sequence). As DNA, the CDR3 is TGTGCCAGCAGCTTAGGCGGGGTCTCCTACAATGAGCAGTTCTTC. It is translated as CASSLGGVSYNEQFF.

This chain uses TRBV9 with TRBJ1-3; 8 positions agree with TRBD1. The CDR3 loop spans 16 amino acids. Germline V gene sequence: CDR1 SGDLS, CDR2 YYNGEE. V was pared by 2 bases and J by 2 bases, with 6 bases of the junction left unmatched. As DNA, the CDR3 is TGTGCCAGCAGCGTGATTGCAGGGGGCCCTGGAAACACCATATATTTT. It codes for CASSVIAGGPGNTIYF.

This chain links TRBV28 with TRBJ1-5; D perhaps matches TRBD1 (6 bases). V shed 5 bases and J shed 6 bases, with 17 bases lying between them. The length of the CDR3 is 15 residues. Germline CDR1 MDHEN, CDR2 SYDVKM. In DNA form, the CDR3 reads TGTGCCAGCAGTGGCGCAGGGGAAAGAGGTCAGCCCCAGCATTTT. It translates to CASSGAGERGQPQHF. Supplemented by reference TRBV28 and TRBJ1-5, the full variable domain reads DVKVTQSSRYLVKRTGEKVFLECVQDMDHENMFWYRQDPGLGLRLIYFSYDVKMKEKGDIPEGYSVSREKKERFSLILESASTNQTSMYLCASSGAGERGQPQHFGDGTRLSIL.

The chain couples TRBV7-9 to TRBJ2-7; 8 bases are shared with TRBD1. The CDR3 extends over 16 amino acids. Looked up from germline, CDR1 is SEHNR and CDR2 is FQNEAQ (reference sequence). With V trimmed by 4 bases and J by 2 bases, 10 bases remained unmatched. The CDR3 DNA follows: TGTGCCAGCAGCTCAAGTCGTGCAGGGGGCACCTACGAGCAGTACTTC. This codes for CASSSSRAGGTYEQYF. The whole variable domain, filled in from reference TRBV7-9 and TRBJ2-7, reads DTGVSQNPRHKITKRGQNVTFRCDPISEHNRLYWYRQTLGQGPEFLTYFQNEAQLEKSRLLSDRFSAERPKGSFSTLEIQRTEQGDSAMYLCASSSSRAGGTYEQYFGPGTRLTVT.